These T cell receptor beta chains were read from a single sample in a study of T cells in Graves' hyperthyroidism and ophthalmopathy. TCRdb itself ran the multiplex PCR reads through MiXCR, one entry per CDR3 protein. The data hold hundreds of thousands of distinct CDR3 sequences, with approximately 44% observed a single time. Sequenced material: peripheral blood or thyroid tissue (not recorded which). The receptors were sampled from a woman between 18 and 29 years old with Graves' hyperthyroidism. The CDR3 runs from the conserved cysteine through the conserved F or W. The D gene is left open where the match is weak. Some rows have no size entry. The others give once, few or many, or a class for an expanded clone.

d_gene	v_gene	j_gene	abundance	CDR3aa	CDR3nt
.	TRBV2	TRBJ1-2	few	CASRSNLRVNYGYTF	TGTGCCAGCAGATCGAACTTGAGGGTCAACTATGGCTACACCTTC
.	TRBV10-3	TRBJ2-7	many	CAIGAAAYEQYF	TGTGCCATCGGCGCGGCCGCCTACGAGCAGTACTTC
.	TRBV7-9	TRBJ2-7	.	CASSEDGAYEQYF	TGTGCCAGCAGCGAGGACGGAGCCTACGAGCAGTACTTC
.	TRBV5-4	TRBJ2-5	.	CASSTRGAQETQYF	TGTGCCAGCAGCACGAGGGGGGCCCAAGAGACCCAGTACTTC
TRBD2	TRBV2	TRBJ2-7	few	CASSLRGTSGSGSSYEQYF	TGTGCCAGCAGCTTGCGCGGGACTAGCGGGAGCGGGAGCTCCTACGAGCAGTACTTC
.	TRBV7-2	TRBJ1-5	few	CASSLWSGDSNQPQHF	TGTGCCAGCAGCTTATGGTCGGGGGATAGCAATCAGCCCCAGCATTTT
.	TRBV16	TRBJ1-1	.	CASSQLALQEAFF	TGTGCCAGCAGCCAATTAGCGCTCCAAGAAGCTTTCTTT
TRBD1	TRBV2	TRBJ2-7	many	CASGQGTTYEQYF	TGTGCCAGCGGACAGGGGACAACCTACGAGCAGTACTTC
TRBD2	TRBV29-1	TRBJ2-5	many	CSVGGTSGRALQETQYF	TGCAGCGTCGGCGGGACTAGCGGGAGGGCCCTCCAAGAGACCCAGTACTTC
.	TRBV6-2/TRBV6-3	TRBJ1-2	.	CASSYSQGFGYTF	TGTGCCAGCAGTTACTCGCAGGGATTCGGCTACACCTTC
.	TRBV6-6	TRBJ2-7	few	CASSYSRGSYEQYF	TGTGCCAGCAGTTACTCGAGGGGATCCTACGAGCAGTACTTC
.	TRBV24-1	TRBJ2-5	many	CATSAVTSHQETQYF	TGTGCCACCAGTGCGGTGACTAGTCACCAAGAGACCCAGTACTTC
.	TRBV24-1	TRBJ1-1	.	CATDLGGLTEAFF	TGTGCCACCGACTTGGGGGGGCTAACTGAAGCTTTCTTT
.	TRBV10-1	TRBJ1-1	.	CASSGDKSGNTEAFF	TGCGCCAGCAGCGGGGATAAAAGCGGGAACACTGAAGCTTTCTTT
.	TRBV12-3/TRBV12-4	TRBJ2-7	.	CASSLGPGMVYEQYF	TGTGCCAGCAGTTTAGGGCCGGGGATGGTCTACGAGCAGTACTTC
.	TRBV19	TRBJ1-5	.	CASSTQIDRSSNQPQHF	TGTGCCAGTAGTACACAGATCGACAGGAGTAGCAATCAGCCCCAGCATTTT
.	TRBV29-1	TRBJ1-5	few	CSARQGNNQPQHF	TGCAGCGCTAGGCAGGGGAACAATCAGCCCCAGCATTTT
.	TRBV7-9	TRBJ1-1	many	CASSITDGLTEAFF	TGTGCCAGCAGCATCACAGACGGACTCACTGAAGCTTTCTTT
TRBD2	TRBV7-2	TRBJ2-2	.	CASSFRREGRTGELFF	TGTGCCAGCAGCTTCCGGCGGGAGGGCCGCACCGGGGAGCTGTTTTTT
.	TRBV29-1	TRBJ1-3	.	CSALYPDGGNTIYF	TGCAGCGCTCTCTACCCCGACGGAGGAAACACCATATATTTT
.	TRBV2	TRBJ1-5	few	CASTDTGTNQPQHF	TGTGCCAGCACCGATACAGGGACCAATCAGCCCCAGCATTTT
.	TRBV2	TRBJ1-6	few	CASSDPGVPSYNSPLHF	TGTGCCAGCAGTGACCCCGGAGTGCCGTCCTATAATTCACCCCTCCACTTT
.	TRBV27	TRBJ2-7	.	CASSGTPGGYEQYF	TGTGCCAGCAGTGGGACTCCTGGGGGTTACGAGCAGTACTTC
TRBD2	TRBV24-1	TRBJ2-7	.	CATSDSQGTSVSYEQYF	TGTGCCACCAGTGATTCCCAGGGGACTAGCGTTTCGTACGAGCAGTACTTC
TRBD1	TRBV7-2	TRBJ2-7	few	CASSSPGQGEQYF	TGTGCCAGCAGTTCACCGGGACAGGGAGAGCAGTACTTC
TRBD1	TRBV7-2	TRBJ1-2	.	CASSLAAGQGGNGYTF	TGTGCCAGCAGCTTAGCGGCGGGACAGGGAGGTAATGGCTACACTTTC
TRBD1	TRBV12-3/TRBV12-4	TRBJ1-5	.	CASSPGQGFYSMNQPQHF	TGTGCCAGCAGTCCGGGACAGGGTTTCTATAGCATGAATCAGCCCCAGCATTTT
TRBD2	TRBV25-1	TRBJ2-7	.	CASSSGGLAERDEQYF	TGTGCCAGCAGTTCCGGGGGACTAGCGGAACGGGACGAGCAGTACTTC
TRBD1	TRBV7-2	TRBJ1-2	.	CASSLATGGTGYTF	TGTGCCAGCAGCTTAGCGACAGGGGGAACTGGCTACACCTTC
TRBD1	TRBV2	TRBJ2-7	many	CASSEAGTGEHEQYF	TGTGCCAGCAGTGAAGCCGGGACAGGTGAACACGAGCAGTACTTC
TRBD1	TRBV7-9	TRBJ2-7	.	CASSPPGQGGYEQYF	TGTGCCAGCAGCCCTCCGGGACAGGGGGGGTACGAGCAGTACTTC
TRBD1	TRBV7-6	TRBJ2-7	.	CASSATGTGRYEQYF	TGTGCCAGCAGCGCCACCGGGACAGGGAGGTACGAGCAGTACTTC
TRBD1	TRBV20-1	TRBJ2-5	.	CRKLGTGPQETQYF	TGCAGGAAATTGGGGACAGGACCACAAGAGACCCAGTACTTC
TRBD2	TRBV20-1	TRBJ2-7	many	CSAKGTSGHSYEQYF	TGCAGTGCCAAAGGGACTAGCGGCCACTCCTACGAGCAGTACTTC
.	TRBV15	TRBJ2-7	.	CATSRDRPVSEQYF	TGTGCCACCAGCAGAGATAGGCCAGTATCCGAGCAGTACTTC
.	TRBV7-3	TRBJ2-7	once	CASSQARSHEQYF	TGTGCCAGCAGCCAAGCTAGGTCCCACGAGCAGTACTTC
TRBD1	TRBV2	TRBJ2-7	many	CASSDRDRTSYEQYF	TGTGCCAGCAGTGATAGGGACAGGACCTCCTACGAGCAGTACTTC
.	TRBV15	TRBJ2-7	.	CATSKGGAAYEQYF	TGTGCCACCAGCAAAGGGGGGGCGGCGTACGAGCAGTACTTC
.	TRBV25-1	TRBJ1-4	once	CASSRTVYTTNEKLFF	TGTGCCAGCAGCCGGACAGTGTACACAACTAATGAAAAACTGTTTTTT
.	TRBV7-9	TRBJ2-2	few	CASSLRQNTGELFF	TGTGCCAGCAGCTTAAGACAGAACACCGGGGAGCTGTTTTTT
TRBD1	TRBV29-1	TRBJ1-3	.	CSAWTGADGNTIYF	TGCAGCGCCTGGACAGGGGCGGATGGAAACACCATATATTTT